This T cell receptor (beta chain) was observed in a study of siplizumab effects on memory and regulatory T cells. Broader study findings: Memory cells seemed less diverse than naive T cells, which seemed major alloresponse contributors. Under siplizumab, alloreactive sequences traced to unstimulated CD4+ memory cells were significantly reduced. In roughly 75-97% of proliferating CD4+ or CD8+ clones, a naive or memory phenotype could not be assigned.

Germline V gene sequence: CDR1 SGHVS, CDR2 FQNEAQ. This CDR3 region has 16 residues. V was clipped by 2 bases and J by 0 bases, with 12 bases between them. Only in-frame clones appear in the TCRdb table, and some are missing; sequencing was by immunoSEQ multiplex PCR. The table lists fewer than 100,000 clones, 95% of them singletons. Note on this clone: The antigen is unknown.

Sequenced input: CD8+ T cells sorted from blood. This TCR was recovered from a human donor in good health. This chain links TRBV7-8 with TRBJ2-3; D not certain. The CDR3 here is CASSLTEELSTDTQYF. The CDR3 DNA is TGTGCCAGCAGCTTAACAGAGGAATTAAGCACAGATACGCAGTATTTT.